This T cell receptor beta chain was documented in a study of tumor-infiltrating lymphocytes in primary liver carcinoma. The roughly 20-31 mg bulk tissue piece was not sorted before simultaneous RNA and DNA extraction. V was cut by 11 bases and J by 10 bases, with 9 bases left in between. This CDR3 is 9 amino acids long. The V gene's germline CDR1 is SGHTA and CDR2 FQGTGA. TCR beta cDNA was prepared out of around 460 ng total RNA by means of a constant-region primer. It was through three nested multiplex PCR rounds of slightly modified ARM-PCR that TCR beta libraries arose. The first two PCR rounds used TRBV1-TRBV30 primers with a Cbeta primer, roughly 10 cycles each. One entry per CDR3 protein results from TCRdb running MiXCR on the multiplex PCR reads. The table has roughly 50,000 distinct CDR3 sequences, about 68% seen once.

The sequence derives from a man in his forties or fifties with primary liver carcinoma and hepatitis B virus infection. The rearrangement uses TRBV7-3 and TRBJ2-1; weak D call: TRBD2 (5 bases). Sequencing was carried out using liver tumor tissue from sampling region 2. Described subset: tumor region T2, inferior pole. The CDR3 loop is CAQRKEQFF. In DNA, the CDR3 is TGTGCCCAGCGGAAGGAGCAGTTCTTC.